The clone carrying this TCR beta chain was detected ten times or more. Its antigen remains unidentified. Those patients with uncontrolled infection, other autoimmune disease, pregnancy or lactation were excluded. Diagnosis rested on symptoms, serum thyroxine and TRAb, thyroid ultrasound, and orbital computed tomography. Ahead of any ophthalmopathy symptoms, the blood sample was obtained at the first diagnosis of hyperthyroidism. The TCR beta CDR3 regions underwent amplification using RNA transcripts as the source. The TCR CDR3 was amplified in a first-round RT-PCR using the HTBI primer set. TCRdb analysed the multiplex PCR reads with MiXCR anew, one entry per CDR3 protein. This table has under 750,000 distinct CDR3 sequences, roughly 20% appearing once. With 0 bases clipped from V and 3 bases from J, the junction kept 4 bases outside the gene matches. This CDR3 is built from 17 residues. Germline-derived CDR1 and CDR2 are SNHLY and FYNNEI.

This record comes from a study of T cells in Graves' hyperthyroidism and ophthalmopathy. Study results and limitations: Most thyroid clonotypes expanded above 0.001 appeared in blood too.

The receptor was isolated from a woman in her forties or fifties with Graves' hyperthyroidism that later progressed to Graves' ophthalmopathy. The sequencing input was blood. The chain links TRBV2 to TRBJ2-1, with 11 bases identical to TRBD2. For the CDR3, the DNA is TGTGCCAGCAGTGAAGCCTCCGGGACTAGCGGCTACAATGAGCAGTTCTTC. Protein sequence: CASSEASGTSGYNEQFF.